These 13 T cell receptor beta chains originate from one sample sequenced in a study of control samples from healthy donors and cancer patients. Sequenced by immunoSEQ multiplex PCR; TCRdb stores in-frame clones only, minus some. Found here are fewer than 70,000 clones, less than 95% of them singletons; the top ten hold less than 4%. Material for sequencing was blood. The receptors come from a man younger than 40 in good health.

In this sample, this clone turned up once. V usage is TRBV7-9 and J usage is TRBJ1-1; tentative D call: TRBD1 (5 bases). With 1 base removed from V and 5 bases from J, the gap between germline ends came to 17 bases. CDR1 is SEHNR, CDR2 FQNEAQ, per germline (reference sequence). This CDR3 is 16 amino acids long. This CDR3 reads CASSLGETRGQTEAFF. In DNA, the CDR3 is TGTGCCAGCAGCTTAGGGGAAACAAGGGGTCAAACTGAAGCTTTCTTT.

The DNA of the CDR3 is TGTGCCAGCAGCGGGGCCGGTTCGGGGGCGGGTGAGCAGTACTTC. This encodes CASSGAGSGAGEQYF. The chain links TRBV9 to TRBJ2-7; D may be TRBD1 or TRBD2 (6 bases each). CDR3 length: 15 amino acids. In germline, CDR1 is SGDLS, CDR2 YYNGEE. Between the trimmed V and J ends, which lost 3 bases and 7 bases, there was a span of 20 bases.

J is TRBJ2-3 and V is TRBV5-1; 11 nucleotides align to TRBD2. Germline V gene data show CDR1 as SGHRS and CDR2 as YFSETQ. The CDR3 contains 15 residues. Trimming cost V 3 bases and J 0 bases; bases outside gene matches: 0. Written as DNA, the CDR3 is TGCGCCAGCAGCTGGACTAGCGGGAGCACAGATACGCAGTATTTT. Its protein is CASSWTSGSTDTQYF. Full variable domain (missing parts from reference TRBV5-1 and TRBJ2-3): KAGVTQTPRYLIKTRGQQVTLSCSPISGHRSVSWYQQTPGQGLQFLFEYFSETQRNKGNFPGRFSGRQFSNSRSEMNVSTLELGDSALYLCASSWTSGSTDTQYFGPGTRLTVL.

This chain connects TRBV28 to TRBJ2-2; D gene ambiguous. Germline CDR1 MDHEN, CDR2 SYDVKM. V gave up 2 bases and J gave up 5 bases, with 6 bases separating them. The CDR3 contains 13 residues. The CDR3 DNA reads TGTGCCAGCAGTTTAATCGTAACCGGGGAGCTGTTTTTT. Encoded protein: CASSLIVTGELFF.

The chain is built from TRBV5-1 and TRBJ2-7; 10 positions agree with TRBD2. V gave up 7 bases and J gave up 1 base; unmatched junction bases: 14. CDR3 length equals 17 residues. CDR1 is SGHRS and CDR2 is YFSETQ in the germline V gene. The CDR3 bases are TGCGCCAGCCAAAAGGTGGGCCGGACTAGCGGTTCCTACGAGCAGTACTTC. Amino acid sequence: CASQKVGRTSGSYEQYF.

This clone has only one observation. CDR3 in amino acids: CASSQDLANTEAFF. As DNA, the CDR3 is TGTGCCAGCAGCCAAGATCTAGCGAACACTGAAGCTTTCTTT. The rearrangement uses TRBV3-1 (or the pseudogene TRBV3-2) and TRBJ1-1; the D is unclear. Germline loops: CDR1 LGHDT, CDR2 YNNKEL (reference sequence). CDR3 length equals 14 residues. Trimming cost V 0 bases and J 1 base, with 6 bases left between them.

This rearrangement joins TRBV9 to TRBJ1-1; unclear D gene. V lost 1 base, J lost 3 bases, and 7 bases lay in between. This CDR3 contains 13 residues. Germline values: CDR1 SGDLS, CDR2 YYNGEE. The CDR3 DNA sequence: TGTGCCAGCAGCGTACAAGTCTACACTGAAGCTTTCTTT. Residues: CASSVQVYTEAFF.

The chain links TRBV5-4 to TRBJ2-2; 11 bases are shared with TRBD2. This CDR3 has 16 amino acids. J was trimmed by 11 bases and V by 4 bases; bases with no gene match: 13. Germline V CDR1 and CDR2: SGHNT, YYREEE (reference sequence). The CDR3 here is CASSVAGGRYGKELFF. The CDR3 nucleotides are TGTGCCAGCAGCGTAGCGGGGGGGCGGTATGGCAAAGAGCTGTTTTTT.

The V call is TRBV4-2, the J call TRBJ1-4, with D possibly being TRBD1 (6 bases). The length of the CDR3 is 15 residues. Germline CDR1 reads LGHNA; CDR2 reads YNFKEQ. Trimming shortened V by 1 base and J by 7 bases, and 13 bases separated the two germline ends. The CDR3 spells CASSQGDTGGEKLFF. The CDR3 DNA reads as TGTGCCAGCAGCCAAGGGGACACCGGGGGTGAAAAACTGTTTTTT.

The gene calls are TRBV7-8 and TRBJ1-1; no clear D. Between the trimmed V and J ends, which lost 4 bases and 10 bases, there was a span of 19 bases. Germline V gives CDR1 SGHVS, CDR2 FQNEAQ. This CDR3 has 14 amino acids. CDR3 sequence reads: CASSSDSGFFVAFF. CDR3 nucleotides: TGTGCCAGCAGCTCCGATTCCGGATTTTTTGTAGCTTTCTTT.

V and J are TRBV7-9 and TRBJ1-1; D uncertain. V dropped 2 bases and J dropped 8 bases, with 9 bases sitting between them. This CDR3 is built from 12 residues. Germline V gives CDR1 SEHNR, CDR2 FQNEAQ (reference sequence). CDR3 protein: CASSLSGAEAFF. The CDR3 nucleotides are TGTGCCAGCAGCTTAAGCGGCGCAGAAGCTTTCTTT.

V and J are TRBV7-9 and TRBJ1-1; the D gene is possibly TRBD1 (6 bases). The CDR3 is made up of 17 amino acids. Trimming took off 5 bases at V and 3 bases at J, with 22 bases between the two ends. Germline assignment: CDR1 SEHNR and CDR2 FQNEAQ (reference sequence). The CDR3 region is CASSRDRFSKRDTEAFF. The CDR3 DNA reads as TGTGCCAGCAGCCGCGACAGGTTCTCGAAACGGGACACTGAAGCTTTCTTT.

V usage is TRBV7-6 and J usage is TRBJ1-5; D gene ambiguous. The V gene's germline CDR1 is SGHVS and CDR2 FNYEAQ. V shed 1 base and J shed 6 bases, with 13 bases lying between them. The CDR3 sequence is 15 residues long. For the CDR3, the DNA is TGTGCCAGCAGCTTAGATTTGGGTCGTGCTCAGCCCCAGCATTTT. Its translation is CASSLDLGRAQPQHF.